Below, 10 T cell receptor beta chains from the same sample are listed, as sequenced in a study of beta chain features in type 1 diabetes. TCRB transcripts that were expressed got sequenced, as all of the isolated RNA had been reverse transcribed. Clones were sequenced by immunoSEQ multiplex PCR, and TCRdb holds only the in-frame ones, with some missing. The table includes hundreds of thousands of clones, over 9.5% detected once. Study-level results: Patients with Type 1 diabetes showed moderately but significantly shorter TCRB CDR3s in all four CD4+ subsets.

Antigens for these TCRs are unknown. Sequenced input: naive CD4+ T cells from blood. Source of these receptors: a woman aged 18-29 years with type 1 diabetes.

The chain recombines TRBV11-3 with TRBJ2-2; no firm D call. Germline CDR1 SGHNT, CDR2 YENEEA. This CDR3 spans 11 amino acids. Trimming stripped 3 bases from V and 6 bases from J, with 2 bases between. CDR3 DNA sequence: TGTGCCAGCAGCTTCGCCGGGGAGCTGTTTTTT. Protein sequence: CASSFAGELFF.

The chain uses TRBV2 and TRBJ2-5; no clear D. With 5 bases removed from V and 3 bases from J, the gap between germline ends came to 10 bases. Per the germline V gene, CDR1 is SNHLY and CDR2 is FYNNEI. This CDR3 comprises 13 residues. The CDR3 region is CASSSPREETQYF. CDR3 DNA sequence: TGTGCCAGCAGTTCCCCTCGGGAAGAGACCCAGTACTTC.

The V call is TRBV5-1, the J call TRBJ1-1, with 7 bases identical to TRBD1. Germline trimming cut 4 bases from V and 4 bases from J; bases unmatched to any gene: 4. Germline-derived CDR1 and CDR2 are SGHRS and YFSETQ. CDR3 length equals 13 residues. CDR3 protein: CASSPGTATEAFF. CDR3 bases: TGCGCCAGCAGCCCGGGGACAGCCACTGAAGCTTTCTTT.

The chain links TRBV2 to TRBJ2-3, with D perhaps TRBD2 (6 bases). Germline V gene data show CDR1 as SNHLY and CDR2 as FYNNEI. The ends were cut back, 6 bases at V and 1 base at J, with 14 bases in the middle. The CDR3 contains 15 residues. DNA of the CDR3: TGTGCCAGCAGACCGGGATCTAGCGGCACAGATACGCAGTATTTT. It translates to CASRPGSSGTDTQYF.

The rearrangement joins TRBV29-1 to TRBJ1-5, with a weak D call TRBD1 (6 bases). There are 13 residues in the CDR3. The germline V and J ends were trimmed by 2 bases and 7 bases, with 12 bases remaining between them. Germline loops: CDR1 SQVTM, CDR2 ANQGSEA. DNA of the CDR3: TGCAGCGTTGAACAGGGGTATGGACAGCCCCAGCATTTT. It is translated as CSVEQGYGQPQHF. Full variable domain (rest looked up from reference TRBV29-1 and TRBJ1-5): SAVISQKPSRDICQRGTSLTIQCQVDSQVTMMFWYRQQPGQSLTLIATANQGSEATYESGFVIDKFPISRPNLTFSTLTVSNMSPEDSSIYLCSVEQGYGQPQHFGDGTRLSIL.

This clone occurred a few times. The V gene is TRBV4-3, the J gene TRBJ2-3, with D perhaps TRBD2 (5 bases). The CDR3 covers 12 residues. CDR1 is LGHNA and CDR2 is YSLEER in the germline V gene. V was shortened by 3 bases and J by 5 bases, with 6 bases between the two germline ends. CDR3 nucleotides: TGCGCCAGCAGCCAGGCGGGAGATACGCAGTATTTT. It yields the protein CASSQAGDTQYF.

This clone occurred a few times. The V call is TRBV7-8, the J call TRBJ1-5, with a weak D call TRBD1 (5 bases). With 0 bases removed from V and 2 bases from J, the gap between germline ends came to 17 bases. The V gene's germline CDR1 is SGHVS and CDR2 FQNEAQ. This CDR3 has 18 residues. CDR3 loop: CASSLAGPSLRGNQPQHF. The DNA of the CDR3 is TGTGCCAGCAGCTTAGCGGGGCCGAGCCTAAGGGGCAATCAGCCCCAGCATTTT.

This clone has only a few counts. The rearrangement uses TRBV29-1 and TRBJ2-7, with 7 bases that match TRBD1. V trimming: 7 bases; J trimming: 4 bases; junction bases outside the gene matches: 4. Germline loops: CDR1 SQVTM, CDR2 ANQGSEA. The CDR3 length is 11 residues. For the CDR3, the DNA is TGCAGCGCACACAGGGGATACGAGCAGTACTTC. Protein sequence: CSAHRGYEQYF.

The CDR3 is CASSQAQGLLNEQFF. CDR3 DNA sequence: TGCGCCAGCAGCCAAGCGCAGGGGCTACTTAATGAGCAGTTCTTC. V is TRBV4-3 and J is TRBJ2-1; possible D gene TRBD1, 6 bases. The CDR3 has 15 residues. Trimming removed 1 base at V and 7 bases at J, with 14 bases between. Germline lookup yields CDR1 LGHNA and CDR2 YSLEER.

The sample holds a few counts of this clone. This sequence joins TRBV28 and TRBJ2-7, with 9 bases identical to TRBD2. The CDR3 is made up of 14 amino acids. V trimming: 5 bases; J trimming: 6 bases; junction bases outside the gene matches: 8. Germline V lookup: CDR1 MDHEN, CDR2 SYDVKM. The CDR3 DNA is TGTGCCAGCAGTGTGCCGGGACTAGCCCTCGAGCAGTACTTC. Translated, it gives CASSVPGLALEQYF.